The text below deals with one T cell receptor (beta chain). There is no known antigen for this receptor. No much larger clonotype is one base removed from it; base qualities were not supplied. One collaborating source in Seattle enrolled patients while the patients were actively infected and followed the patients over time throughout the course of disease. Each collaborating institution followed its own protocols to collect whole blood in K2EDTA tubes. For TCRbeta analysis, collaborators shipped samples as frozen whole blood, isolated PBMCs, or DNA extracted from either of those sample types. TCRbeta CDR3 regions were amplified from genomic DNA by means of the immunoSEQ Assay, a bias-controlled multiplex PCR. On the authors' methods: Within the assay, amplification of reference gene primers was used to estimate how many nucleated cells each sample contained. To quantify the absolute abundance of each unique TCRbeta CDR3 rearrangement, sequence reads were collapsed and filtered. For each sample, productive Simpson clonality was calculated as the square root of Simpson's diversity index over productive rearrangements. In TCRdb, the immuneACCESS table is reduced to in-frame sequences with V and J assigned. These tables do not hold every clone; where another copy was compared, an unresolved V gene accounts for under half, and the others remain unexplained. That table is the source of V, J and clone size, and D and trimming were worked out from the DNA. Recorded for this sample are about 310,000 clones; roughly 90% of them occurred a single time. The ten largest clones take up under 1.1% of the sample.

This record comes from a study of blood T cell repertoires in COVID-19 (dated by TCRdb to the early 2020s). Turning to the overall study: Samples covering the acute and convalescent phases of COVID-19 were provided by collaborators in the United States, Italy and Spain. HLA class I and class II types, where available, came from metadata supplied by the sample provider rather than from assay-based typing. The dataset comprised deeply sampled blood TCRbeta repertoires from subjects exposed to, actively infected with, or recovered from COVID-19. A freely available public database, intended as a resource for researchers studying the immune response to SARS-CoV-2, is where the repertoires were released. The prospective study material was composed of cDNA or gDNA derived from T cells, B-cell-depleted T cells, or PBMCs. Samples were obtained from the ongoing ImmuneRACE study (first 160 participants) and from 1,200 or so subjects provided by 6 global collaborators. Nearly every sample came with metadata listing a de-identified subject ID, COVID-19 status, age in years and sex. Points the paper makes about the study in general: Clinical and demographic metadata were provided uncurated, with the amount varying by source and participant.

V is reduced by 0 bases and J by 2 bases, leaving a spacing of 17 bases between them. From the cysteine up to the phenylalanine, the CDR3 has a length of 17 residues. The entry retains the CDR3 DNA only, 51 bases that are in frame from base 1. The germline V gene (reference sequence) sets CDR1 to SGHNT and CDR2 to YYREEE. The receptor's source is a woman aged 40 to 50 with COVID-19, enrolled during active disease. The chain employs TRBV5-4 and TRBJ1-1, with TRBD1 perhaps the D gene, on 6 matching bases. The sequenced sample consisted of peripheral blood. Here is the DNA: TGTGCCAGCAGCTTGGGCGGGGGCCGGGGCCCAAACACTGAAGCTTTCTTT. Its translation reads: CASSLGGGRGPNTEAFF.